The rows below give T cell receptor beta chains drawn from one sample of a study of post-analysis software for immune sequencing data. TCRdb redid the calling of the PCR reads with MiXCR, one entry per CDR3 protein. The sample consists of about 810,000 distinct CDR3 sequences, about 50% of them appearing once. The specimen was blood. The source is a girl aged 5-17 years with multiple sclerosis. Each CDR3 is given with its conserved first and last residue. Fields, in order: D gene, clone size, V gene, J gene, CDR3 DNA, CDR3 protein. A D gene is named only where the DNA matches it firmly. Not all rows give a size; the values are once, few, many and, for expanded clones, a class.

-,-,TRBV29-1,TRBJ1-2,TGCGGAGAAAAAGAGTGCGGGGTGGGACGTGACTACACCTTC,CGEKECGVGRDYTF
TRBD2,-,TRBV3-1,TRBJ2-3,TGTGCCAGCAGCCCTAGCGGGAGGCTTGATACGCAGTATTTT,CASSPSGRLDTQYF
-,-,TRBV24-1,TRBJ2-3,TGTGCCACCAGTGGAAAACAATTCACAGATACGCAGTATTTT,CATSGKQFTDTQYF
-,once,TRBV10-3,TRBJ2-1,TGTGCCATCACGAGGAGTGGGCACAATGAGCAGTTCTTC,CAITRSGHNEQFF
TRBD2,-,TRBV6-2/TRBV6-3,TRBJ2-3,TGTGCCAGCAGTCAACCCCCGGCGGGGGGGCTGGCAGATACGCAGTATTTT,CASSQPPAGGLADTQYF
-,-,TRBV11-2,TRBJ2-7,TGTGCCAGCCAACTGGCCCCGGGGCGAAGCGAGCAGTACTTC,CASQLAPGRSEQYF
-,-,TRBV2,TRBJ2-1,TGTGCCAGCAGGGATGAGCAGTTCTTC,CASRDEQFF
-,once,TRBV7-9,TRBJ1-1,TGTGCCAGCAGCGCCGATGTGGCAGGGACTGAAGCTTTCTTT,CASSADVAGTEAFF
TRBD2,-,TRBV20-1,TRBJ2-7,TGCAGTGCTAGTAATCCTAGCGGGGCACTTTGGGACGAGCAGTACTTC,CSASNPSGALWDEQYF
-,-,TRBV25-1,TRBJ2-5,TGTGCCAGCAGCGACACAGCTAAGCTAGAGACCCAGTACTTC,CASSDTAKLETQYF
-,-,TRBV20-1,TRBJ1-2,TGCAGTGCTAGACCCCTTTTCAGGAGCCTTCGTAAAGGCTACACCTTC,CSARPLFRSLRKGYTF
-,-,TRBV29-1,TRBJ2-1,TGCAGCTTCTCGACATTCCGGGGACCTAATGAGCAGTTCTTC,CSFSTFRGPNEQFF
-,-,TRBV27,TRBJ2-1,TGTGCCAGCAGTTTAGGGAGAAGGGCCTACAATGAGCAGTTCTTC,CASSLGRRAYNEQFF
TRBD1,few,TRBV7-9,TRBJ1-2,TGTGCCAGCAGCCTCCGGGACAGGGAAGGTTCCTATGGCTACACCTTC,CASSLRDREGSYGYTF
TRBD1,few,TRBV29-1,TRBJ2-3,TGCAGCGTCTTCCCGACAGGGGGTCTCACAGATACGCAGTATTTT,CSVFPTGGLTDTQYF
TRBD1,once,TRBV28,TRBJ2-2,TGTGCCAGCAGTATCCAGACAGGGAAGACCGGGGAGCTGTTTTTT,CASSIQTGKTGELFF
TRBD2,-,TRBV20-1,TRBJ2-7,TGCAGTGCTAGGCTAGCGGGAGTACACTACGAGCAGTACTTC,CSARLAGVHYEQYF
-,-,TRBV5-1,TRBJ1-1,TGCGCCAGCAGCTTGAACGGCGACAGGAACACTGAAGCTTTCTTT,CASSLNGDRNTEAFF
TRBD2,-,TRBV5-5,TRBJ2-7,TGTGCCAGCAGCTTGACCTCGGGACTAGCGGTGTACGAGCAGTACTTC,CASSLTSGLAVYEQYF
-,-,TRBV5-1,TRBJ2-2,-,CASSLEETQYFGELFF
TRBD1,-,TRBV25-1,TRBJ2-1,TGTGCCAGCGCCTTGGGGGCAGGGGGTCAAGGGCAGTTCTTC,CASALGAGGQGQFF
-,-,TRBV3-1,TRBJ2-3,TGTGCCAGCAGCCACTTAACGCCCGGCACAGATACGCAGTATTTT,CASSHLTPGTDTQYF
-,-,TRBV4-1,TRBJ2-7,TGCGCCAGCAGCCCTCCGACAGGCGCGGACGAGCAGTACTTC,CASSPPTGADEQYF
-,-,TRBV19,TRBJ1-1,TGTGCCAGTAGTATAGGTCCGGGGCGGACTGAAGCTTTCTTT,CASSIGPGRTEAFF
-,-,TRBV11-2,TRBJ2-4,TGTGCCAGCCGACCTTTAGCCAAGAACATTCAGTACTTC,CASRPLAKNIQYF
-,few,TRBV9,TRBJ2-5,TGTGCCAGCAGCGTAGTTGGGAGCCGCCAGGAGACCCAGTACTTC,CASSVVGSRQETQYF
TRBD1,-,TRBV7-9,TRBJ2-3,TGTGCCAGCAGAGAGGTCGCGACAGGGGACACAGATACGCAGTATTTT,CASREVATGDTDTQYF
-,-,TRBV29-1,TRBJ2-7,TGCAGCGTTGCGACATACGAGCAGTACTTC,CSVATYEQYF
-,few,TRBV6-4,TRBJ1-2,TGTGCCAGCAGTGAGAGAGGGGGTCATGGCTACACCTTC,CASSERGGHGYTF
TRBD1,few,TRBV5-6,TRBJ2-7,TGTGCCAGCAGCACCCTGGGGACAGGCTCCTACGAGCAGTACTTC,CASSTLGTGSYEQYF
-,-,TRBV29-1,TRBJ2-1,TGCAGCGTCGACTTAATAATCGGGCTGAGCGCTAACCCCTACAATGAGCAGTTCTTC,CSVDLIIGLSANPYNEQFF
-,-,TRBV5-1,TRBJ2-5,TGCGCCAGCAGCTTGCAGCGGGCTGCACAAGAGACCCAGTACTTC,CASSLQRAAQETQYF
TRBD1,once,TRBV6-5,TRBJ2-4,TGTGCCAGCAGGACAGGGATTTCCAAAAACATTCAGTACTTC,CASRTGISKNIQYF
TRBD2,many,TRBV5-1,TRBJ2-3,TGCGCCAGCAGCTTTCGCGGGGGGGCCGGAGATACGCAGTATTTT,CASSFRGGAGDTQYF
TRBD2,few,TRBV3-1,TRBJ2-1,TGTGCCAGCAGCCAAAGGCTAGCGGGAGCCCAGCAGTTCTTC,CASSQRLAGAQQFF
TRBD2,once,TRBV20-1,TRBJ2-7,TGCAGTGTTCCCCGGATCGGGACTAGCGGGAGCTACGAGCAGTACTTC,CSVPRIGTSGSYEQYF
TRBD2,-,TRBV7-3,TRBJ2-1,TGTGCCAGCAGCCCATCTAGCGGGCACCCGAATGAGCAGTTCTTC,CASSPSSGHPNEQFF
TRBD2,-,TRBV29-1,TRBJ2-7,TGCAGCGTTGATTCATCCCTAGCGGGTAACGAGCAGTACTTC,CSVDSSLAGNEQYF
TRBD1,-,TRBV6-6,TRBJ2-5,TGTGCCACCGCGGGACAGGGGGCTGCGGAGACCCAGTACTTC,CATAGQGAAETQYF
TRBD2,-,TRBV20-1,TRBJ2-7,TGCAGTGCTAGTCCCGGACTAGGATCCAACGAGCAGTACTTC,CSASPGLGSNEQYF
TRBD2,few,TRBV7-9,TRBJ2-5,TGTGCCACCGGGATGGTTAGCGGGGAAGAGACCCAGTACTTC,CATGMVSGEETQYF
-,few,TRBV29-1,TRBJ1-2,TGCAGCGTTGGGGACGGATATGGCTACACCTTC,CSVGDGYGYTF
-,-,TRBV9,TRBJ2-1,TGTGCCAGCAGCGTAGAGTTGCAAGAGCAGTTCTTC,CASSVELQEQFF
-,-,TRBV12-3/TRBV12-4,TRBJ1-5,TGTGCCAGCAGTTTCTTAGGGCAGGGCAATCAGCCCCAGCATTTT,CASSFLGQGNQPQHF
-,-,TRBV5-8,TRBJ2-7,TGTGCCAGCAGTATATACCATGAGCAGTACTTC,CASSIYHEQYF